This T cell receptor beta chain was profiled in a study of blood T cell repertoires in COVID-19. Turning to the study itself: T cells, B-cell-depleted T cells, or PBMCs provided the cDNA or gDNA that served as material.

A remark on this clone: Compared with germline, one end of the junction differs, possibly owing to a read error.

Patients from Seattle were sampled longitudinally, starting during active infection. CDR1 and CDR2 (germline): MNHEY, SVGAGI. The CDR3 is made up of 11 amino acids. Generated by immunoSEQ multiplex PCR, the TCRdb table keeps only in-frame clones and is missing some. The data show under 300,000 clones, with around nine tenths seen just once and roughly 13% held by the top ten. The clonotype was recovered from a woman between 70 and 85 years old with COVID-19, enrolled during active disease. The specimen was peripheral blood. The V and J genes are TRBV6-5 and TRBJ2-7; D unclear. CDR3 coding DNA: TGTGCCAGCAGTCTTCCTTACGGGCAGTACTTC. It is translated as CASSLPYGQYF.